Presented here are 26 T cell receptor beta chains from one specimen sequenced in a study of T cells expressing NK-cell markers. Reanalyzing the 5' RACE reads, TCRdb keeps one entry per CDR3 protein, without DNA. The sample totals about 450,000 distinct CDR3 sequences. Sequenced sample: blood T cells: a sorted CD56 or NKG2C T cell subset, CD4+ or CD8+ T cells, or bulk PBMC T cells (not recorded which). The receptor set was obtained from a woman aged 18 to 75 in good health.

The chain employs TRBV7-9 and TRBJ2-5; TCRdb's D gene call, TRBD1, goes unchecked for lack of DNA. The CDR3 has 13 amino acids. The germline gives CDR1 SEHNR, CDR2 FQNEAQ (reference sequence). CDR3 loop: CASSLNPVETQYF.

This sequence joins TRBV4-3 and TRBJ1-4; lacking DNA, the TRBD1 call made by TCRdb goes unchecked. Germline V lookup: CDR1 LGHNA, CDR2 YSLEER. CDR3 length: 16 amino acids. The CDR3 region is CASSQTGQGGREKLFF.

The chain uses TRBV27 and TRBJ2-7; the TRBD1 assignment by TCRdb is unverifiable without DNA. The CDR3 extends over 16 amino acids. In germline, CDR1 is MNHEY, CDR2 SMNVEV (reference sequence). The CDR3 loop reads CASSSHGQASSYEQYF.

The V and J genes are TRBV4-3 and TRBJ1-2. The CDR3 is made up of 14 amino acids. Germline assignment: CDR1 LGHNA and CDR2 YSLEER. CDR3 loop: CASSRDREGYGYTF.

This chain joins TRBV27 and TRBJ2-3; as DNA is missing, the TRBD2 call by TCRdb cannot be tested. The germline gives CDR1 MNHEY, CDR2 SMNVEV (reference sequence). The CDR3 is made up of 17 amino acids. The CDR3 here is CASSPLPSGGGRDTQYF.

The rearrangement joins TRBV20-1 to TRBJ2-4; TCRdb picks TRBD1, but there is no DNA to check that call. The CDR3 is 15 amino acids. Germline V gives CDR1 DFQATT, CDR2 SNEGSKA (reference sequence). CDR3 amino acids: CSAREVGGRKNIQYF.

V usage is TRBV10-3 and J usage is TRBJ1-5; the TCRdb call, TRBD1, lacks DNA for checking. This CDR3 comprises 13 residues. Per germline, CDR1 ENHRY and CDR2 SYGVKD. CDR3 sequence reads: CALRRTDNQPQHF.

This chain connects TRBV20-1 to TRBJ1-5. This CDR3 region has 12 residues. CDR1 and CDR2 from the germline V gene are DFQATT and SNEGSKA (reference sequence). The CDR3 here is CSAPDGIGPQHF.

This chain connects TRBV20-1 to TRBJ1-5. The CDR3 runs to 14 residues. Germline V gene lookup returns CDR1 DFQATT and CDR2 SNEGSKA (reference sequence). This chain's CDR3 is CSATTDYSNQPQHF.

The CDR3 sequence: CASSPGALVWGQETQYF. The chain uses TRBV12-3 or TRBV12-4 and TRBJ2-5; with no DNA, the TCRdb D assignment of TRBD1 cannot be verified. The CDR3 covers 17 residues.

V gene TRBV28 combines with J gene TRBJ2-7; TCRdb outputs TRBD1, but without DNA this stays unchecked. This CDR3 comprises 12 residues. Germline values: CDR1 MDHEN, CDR2 SYDVKM. The CDR3: CASSSGGYEQYF.

This rearrangement joins TRBV9 to TRBJ1-2; TCRdb's assignment of TRBD1 cannot be checked, as there is no DNA. CDR3 length equals 17 residues. Germline CDR1 reads SGDLS; CDR2 reads YYNGEE. CDR3 sequence: CASSVEAGTGDRYGYTF.

The chain links TRBV20-1 to TRBJ2-7; TCRdb proposes TRBD2, but this gene call is untestable without DNA. Germline V lookup: CDR1 DFQATT, CDR2 SNEGSKA (reference sequence). The CDR3 has 14 amino acids. The CDR3 sequence is CSATRRGAPYEQYF.

The chain joins TRBV27 to TRBJ2-3. The germline gives CDR1 MNHEY, CDR2 SMNVEV (reference sequence). CDR3 length: 13 residues. CDR3 amino acids: CASKFQFSDTQYF.

This rearrangement joins TRBV12-3 or TRBV12-4 to TRBJ2-2; TCRdb proposes TRBD1, but this gene call is untestable without DNA. The CDR3 runs to 12 residues. The CDR3 sequence is CASLRGTGELFF.

The gene calls are TRBV2 and TRBJ2-3; TCRdb proposes TRBD1, but this gene call is untestable without DNA. This CDR3 is 13 amino acids long. Germline CDR1 is SNHLY and CDR2 is FYNNEI. CDR3 amino acids: CASTTGAVGAQYF.

The chain joins TRBV18 to TRBJ1-5. Germline V gene data show CDR1 as KGHSH and CDR2 as LQKENI. This CDR3 is 14 amino acids long. The CDR3 here is CASSPGRTNQPQHF. The whole variable domain, remainder taken from reference TRBV18 and TRBJ1-5, is NAGVMQNPRHLVRRRGQEARLRCSPMKGHSHVYWYRQLPEEGLKFMVYLQKENIIDESGMPKERFSAEFPKEGPSILRIQQVVRGDSAAYFCASSPGRTNQPQHFGDGTRLSIL.

This chain connects TRBV4-3 to TRBJ2-1; the D gene TCRdb calls, TRBD1, cannot be checked with no DNA. CDR1 is LGHNA, CDR2 YSLEER, per germline. CDR3 length: 16 residues. CDR3 region: CASSQEWGGGTDEQFF.

The rearrangement links TRBV6-1 to TRBJ1-3; TCRdb's D gene call, TRBD1, goes unchecked for lack of DNA. CDR1 is MNHNS and CDR2 is SASEGT in the germline V gene. This CDR3 has 14 amino acids. The CDR3: CASSEIQGGNTIYF.

The rearrangement uses TRBV20-1 and TRBJ2-4. This CDR3 has 13 residues. CDR1 is DFQATT, CDR2 SNEGSKA, per germline (reference sequence). The CDR3 reads CSAREHAKNIQYF.

The J gene is TRBJ2-3, the V gene TRBV20-1. Looked up from germline, CDR1 is DFQATT and CDR2 is SNEGSKA (reference sequence). The CDR3 sequence is 12 residues long. Here the CDR3 reads CSARKAKDTQYF.

This chain joins TRBV6-1 and TRBJ2-5; TCRdb indicates TRBD2, and absent DNA this call remains unverified. CDR1 and CDR2 from the germline V gene are MNHNS and SASEGT. The CDR3 consists of 14 residues. The CDR3 sequence is CASSRAGYQETQYF.

The rearrangement joins TRBV5-1 to TRBJ2-6; TCRdb's assignment of TRBD1 cannot be checked, as there is no DNA. The CDR3 contains 19 residues. The germline CDR1 and CDR2 sequences are SGHRS and YFSETQ. This chain's CDR3 is CASSLVGQGTLSGANVLTF.

The chain links TRBV20-1 to TRBJ1-1. CDR1 and CDR2 from the germline V gene are DFQATT and SNEGSKA (reference sequence). The CDR3 consists of 14 residues. The CDR3 is CSADRGARGTEAFF.

This chain's CDR3 is CASSSAPGVQAEAFF. The chain joins TRBV12-3 or TRBV12-4 to TRBJ1-1. The CDR3 is made up of 15 amino acids.

The rearrangement joins TRBV6-1 to TRBJ2-3; TCRdb's D call of TRBD2 is untestable without DNA. CDR1 is MNHNS, CDR2 SASEGT, per germline. The CDR3 is 16 amino acids. CDR3 protein: CASSERGSGVADTQYF.